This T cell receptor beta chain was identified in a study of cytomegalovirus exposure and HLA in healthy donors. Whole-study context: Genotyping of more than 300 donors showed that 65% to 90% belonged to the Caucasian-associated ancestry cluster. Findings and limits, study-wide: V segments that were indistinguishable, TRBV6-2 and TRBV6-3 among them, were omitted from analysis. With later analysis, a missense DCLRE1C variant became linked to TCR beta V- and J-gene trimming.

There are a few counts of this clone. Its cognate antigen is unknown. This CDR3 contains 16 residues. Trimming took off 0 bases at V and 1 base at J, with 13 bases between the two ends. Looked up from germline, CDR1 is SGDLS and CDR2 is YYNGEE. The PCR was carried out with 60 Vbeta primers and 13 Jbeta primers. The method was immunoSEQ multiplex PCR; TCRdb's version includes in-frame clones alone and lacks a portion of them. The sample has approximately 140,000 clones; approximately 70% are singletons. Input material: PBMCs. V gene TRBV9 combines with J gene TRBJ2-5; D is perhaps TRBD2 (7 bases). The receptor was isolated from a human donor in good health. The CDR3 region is CASSVEGGLGQETQYF. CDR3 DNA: TGTGCCAGCAGCGTAGAGGGGGGGTTGGGCCAAGAGACCCAGTACTTC.